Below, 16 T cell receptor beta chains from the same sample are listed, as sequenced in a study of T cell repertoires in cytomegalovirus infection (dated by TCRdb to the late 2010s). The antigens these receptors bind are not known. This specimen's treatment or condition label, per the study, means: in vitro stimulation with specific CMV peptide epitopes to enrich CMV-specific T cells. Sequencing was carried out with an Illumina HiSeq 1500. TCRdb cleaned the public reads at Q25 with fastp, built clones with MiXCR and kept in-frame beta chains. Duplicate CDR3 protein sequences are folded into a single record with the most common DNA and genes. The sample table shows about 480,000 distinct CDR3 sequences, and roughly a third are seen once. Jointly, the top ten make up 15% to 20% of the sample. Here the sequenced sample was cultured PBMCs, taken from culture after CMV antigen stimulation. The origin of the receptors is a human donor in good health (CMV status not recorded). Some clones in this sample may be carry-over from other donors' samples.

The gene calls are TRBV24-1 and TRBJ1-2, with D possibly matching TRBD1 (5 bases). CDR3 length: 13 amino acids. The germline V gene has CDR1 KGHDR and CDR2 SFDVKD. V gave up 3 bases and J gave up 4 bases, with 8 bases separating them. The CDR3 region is CATSDGDPYGYTF. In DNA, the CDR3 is TGTGCCACCAGTGATGGGGACCCCTATGGCTACACCTTC.

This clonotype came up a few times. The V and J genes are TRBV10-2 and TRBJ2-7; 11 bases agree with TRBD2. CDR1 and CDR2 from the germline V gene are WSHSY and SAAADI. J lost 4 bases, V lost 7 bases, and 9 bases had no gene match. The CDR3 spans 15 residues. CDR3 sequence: CASTITSGSGYEQYF. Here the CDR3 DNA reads TGCGCCAGCACCATCACTAGCGGGAGTGGATACGAGCAGTACTTC.

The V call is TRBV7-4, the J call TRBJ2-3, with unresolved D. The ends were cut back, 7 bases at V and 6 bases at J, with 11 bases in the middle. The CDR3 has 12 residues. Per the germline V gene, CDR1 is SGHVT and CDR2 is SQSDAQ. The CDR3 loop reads CASTYPVDTQYF. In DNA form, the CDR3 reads TGTGCCAGCACCTACCCGGTGGATACGCAGTATTTT.

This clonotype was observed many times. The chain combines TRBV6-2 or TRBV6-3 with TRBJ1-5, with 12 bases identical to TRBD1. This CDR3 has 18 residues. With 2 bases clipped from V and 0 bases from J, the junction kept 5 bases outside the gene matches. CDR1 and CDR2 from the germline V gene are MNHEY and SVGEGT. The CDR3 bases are TGTGCCAGCAGTTACATGGGACAGGGGGCTTATAGCAATCAGCCCCAGCATTTT. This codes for CASSYMGQGAYSNQPQHF.

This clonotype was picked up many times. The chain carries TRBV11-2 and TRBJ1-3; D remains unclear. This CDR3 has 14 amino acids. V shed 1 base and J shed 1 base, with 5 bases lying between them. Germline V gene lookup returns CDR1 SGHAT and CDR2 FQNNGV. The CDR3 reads CASSLGSSGNTIYF. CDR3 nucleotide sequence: TGTGCCAGCAGCTTAGGGTCATCTGGAAACACCATATATTTT.

DNA of the CDR3: TGTGCCAGTAATGTGGGGCGTCAAGAAGCTTTCTTT. This gives the protein CASNVGRQEAFF. This chain links TRBV19 with TRBJ1-1; perhaps TRBD1 as D (5 bases). This CDR3 contains 12 residues. The V gene's germline CDR1 is LNHDA and CDR2 SQIVND (reference sequence). Trimming took 7 bases from V and 8 from J, leaving 14 bases between them.

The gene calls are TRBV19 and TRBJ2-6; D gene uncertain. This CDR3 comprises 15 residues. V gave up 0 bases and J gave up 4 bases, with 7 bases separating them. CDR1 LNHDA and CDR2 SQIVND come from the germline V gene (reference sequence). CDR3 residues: CASSIDLAGANVLTF. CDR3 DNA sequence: TGTGCCAGTAGTATAGATTTGGCCGGGGCCAACGTCCTGACTTTC.

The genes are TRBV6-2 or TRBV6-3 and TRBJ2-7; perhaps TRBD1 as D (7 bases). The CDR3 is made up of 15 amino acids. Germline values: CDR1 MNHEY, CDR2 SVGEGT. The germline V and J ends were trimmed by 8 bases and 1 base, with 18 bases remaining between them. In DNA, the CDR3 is TGTGCCAGCGAAAACTCGGGGGACAGATCCTACGAGCAGTACTTC. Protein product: CASENSGDRSYEQYF.

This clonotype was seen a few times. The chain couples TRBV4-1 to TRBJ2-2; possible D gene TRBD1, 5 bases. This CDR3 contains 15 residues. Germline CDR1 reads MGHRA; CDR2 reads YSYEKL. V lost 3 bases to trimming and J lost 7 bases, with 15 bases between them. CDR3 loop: CASSHESGINGELFF. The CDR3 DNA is TGCGCCAGCAGCCACGAATCAGGGATTAACGGGGAGCTGTTTTTT.

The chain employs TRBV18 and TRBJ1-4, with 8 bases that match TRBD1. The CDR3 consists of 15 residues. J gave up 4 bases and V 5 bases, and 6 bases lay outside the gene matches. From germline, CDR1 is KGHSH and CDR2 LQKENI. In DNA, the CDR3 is TGTGCCAGCTCAACCCAGGGGGCCGGTAATGAAAAACTGTTTTTT. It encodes CASSTQGAGNEKLFF. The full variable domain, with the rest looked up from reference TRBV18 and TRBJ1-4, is NAGVMQNPRHLVRRRGQEARLRCSPMKGHSHVYWYRQLPEEGLKFMVYLQKENIIDESGMPKERFSAEFPKEGPSILRIQQVVRGDSAAYFCASSTQGAGNEKLFFGSGTQLSVL.

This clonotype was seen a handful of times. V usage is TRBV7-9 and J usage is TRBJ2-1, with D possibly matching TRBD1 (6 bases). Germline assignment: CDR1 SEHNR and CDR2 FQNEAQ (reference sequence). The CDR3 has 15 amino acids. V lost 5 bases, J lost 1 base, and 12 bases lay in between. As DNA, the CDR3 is TGTGCCAGCAGCCAGGGGATTCGATCCTACAATGAGCAGTTCTTC. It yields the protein CASSQGIRSYNEQFF.

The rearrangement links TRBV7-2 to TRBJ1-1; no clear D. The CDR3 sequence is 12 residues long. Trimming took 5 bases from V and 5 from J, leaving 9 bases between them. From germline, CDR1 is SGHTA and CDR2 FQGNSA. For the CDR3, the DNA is TGTGCCAGCAGCGCCGGGAGGACTGAAGCTTTCTTT. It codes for CASSAGRTEAFF.

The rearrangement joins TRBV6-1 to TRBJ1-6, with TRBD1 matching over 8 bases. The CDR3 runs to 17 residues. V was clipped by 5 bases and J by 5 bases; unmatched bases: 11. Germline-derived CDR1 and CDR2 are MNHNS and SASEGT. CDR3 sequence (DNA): TGTGCCAGCAGTTCTAGCACCGGGACAGGCAATAATTCACCCCTCCACTTT. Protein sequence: CASSSSTGTGNNSPLHF.

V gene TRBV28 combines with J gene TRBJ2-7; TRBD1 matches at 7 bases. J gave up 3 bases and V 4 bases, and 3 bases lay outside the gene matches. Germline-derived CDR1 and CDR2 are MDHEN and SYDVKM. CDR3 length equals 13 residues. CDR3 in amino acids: CASSSGGDYEQYF. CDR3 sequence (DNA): TGTGCCAGCAGTTCAGGGGGTGACTACGAGCAGTACTTC.

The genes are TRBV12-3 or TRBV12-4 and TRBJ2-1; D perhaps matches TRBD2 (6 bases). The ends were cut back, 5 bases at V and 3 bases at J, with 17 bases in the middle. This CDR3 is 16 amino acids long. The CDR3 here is CASSPNPGVSYNEQFF. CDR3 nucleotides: TGTGCCAGCAGTCCGAACCCGGGAGTAAGCTACAATGAGCAGTTCTTC.

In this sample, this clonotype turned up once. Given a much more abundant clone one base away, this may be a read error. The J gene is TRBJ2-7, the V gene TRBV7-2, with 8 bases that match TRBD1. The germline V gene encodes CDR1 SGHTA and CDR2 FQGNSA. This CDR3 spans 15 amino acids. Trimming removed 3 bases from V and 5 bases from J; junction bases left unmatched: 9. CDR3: CASSFRQGQINEQYF. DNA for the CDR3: TGTGCCAGCAGCTTTCGACAGGGGCAAATCAACGAGCAGTACTTC.